The 2 T cell receptor beta chains below come from one sample, sequenced in a study of beta chain features in type 1 diabetes. The study reverse transcribed the entire isolated RNA, so it sequenced expressed TCRB transcripts. Method: immunoSEQ multiplex PCR; TCRdb's copy keeps in-frame clones and lacks some. Of 300,000 to 400,000 clones in the sample, approximately 11% are singletons; the top ten hold roughly 0.014%. The sequencing input was naive CD4+ T cells from blood. These receptor sequences come from a woman in her 30s in good health.

This clone was picked up a small number of times. This sequence joins TRBV29-1 and TRBJ2-1, with D uncertain. The CDR3 has 14 residues. V was shortened by 4 bases and J by 0 bases, with 10 bases between the two germline ends. CDR1 is SQVTM and CDR2 is ANQGSEA in the germline V gene. The CDR3 DNA is TGCAGCGTTGTAAAGCCGAGCTCCTACAATGAGCAGTTCTTC. It is translated as CSVVKPSSYNEQFF.

V and J are TRBV13 and TRBJ2-7; 8 bases align to TRBD1. The V and J ends lost 3 bases and 3 bases, in that order; junction bases with no gene match: 7. CDR1 is PRHDT, CDR2 FYEKMQ, per germline (reference sequence). The CDR3 is 15 residues long. CDR3 DNA sequence: TGTGCCAGCAGCTTTACCGGGACAGGCTACTACGAGCAGTACTTC. As protein: CASSFTGTGYYEQYF.